The entry below gives a single T cell receptor beta chain sequence along with its context. No antigen is known for it. Extraction and reverse transcription of RNA yielded cDNA as the sequencing template. Sequencing was performed with immunoSEQ multiplex PCR; in TCRdb, only in-frame clones are kept and a portion is missing. The data show approximately 180,000 clones, with more than 55% seen just once and approximately 1.3% held by the top ten. The data were taken from a study of CD8+ T cells in alopecia areata. Study context: Treated patients received oral tofacitinib, 5 to 10 mg twice daily. Affected scalp percentage set treated patients' severity scores.

Treatment given: oral pan-JAK inhibitor, 5-10 mg twice daily. The study's findings and limits: Alopecia totalis/universalis scalp especially showed more expanded CD8+ clones than normal scalp. Many expanded lesional clones remained in scalp and blood on tofacitinib.

The sequence was collected from a human donor with alopecia areata. The specimen was CD4+ T cells sorted from blood, collected at week 49, from a patient treated with tofacitinib.

In nucleotides, the CDR3 is TGTGCCTGGAGTGGATCGGGACATGTAGCTTTCTTT. Translated, it gives CAWSGSGHVAFF. The chain uses TRBV30 and TRBJ1-1, with a weak D call TRBD1 (6 bases). V gave up 1 base and J gave up 10 bases, with 13 bases separating them. CDR3 size: 12 residues. In germline, CDR1 is GTSNPN, CDR2 SVGIG (reference sequence).